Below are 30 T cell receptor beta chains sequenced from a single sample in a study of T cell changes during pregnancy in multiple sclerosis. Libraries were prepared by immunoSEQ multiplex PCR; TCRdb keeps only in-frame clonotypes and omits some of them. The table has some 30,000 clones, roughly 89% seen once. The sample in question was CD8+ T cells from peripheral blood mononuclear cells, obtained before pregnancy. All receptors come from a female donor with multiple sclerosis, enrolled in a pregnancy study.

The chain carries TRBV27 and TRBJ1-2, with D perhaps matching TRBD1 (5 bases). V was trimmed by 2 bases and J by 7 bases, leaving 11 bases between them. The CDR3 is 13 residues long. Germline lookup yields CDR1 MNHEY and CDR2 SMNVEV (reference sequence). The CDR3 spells CASSLEGAGGYTF. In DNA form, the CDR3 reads TGTGCCAGCAGTTTAGAAGGGGCCGGTGGCTACACCTTC.

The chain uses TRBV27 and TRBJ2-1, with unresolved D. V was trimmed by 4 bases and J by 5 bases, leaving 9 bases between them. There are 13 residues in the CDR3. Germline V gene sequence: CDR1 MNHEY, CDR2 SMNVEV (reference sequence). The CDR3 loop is CASSSSAHNEQFF. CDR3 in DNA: TGTGCCAGCAGTTCGAGTGCCCACAATGAGCAGTTCTTC.

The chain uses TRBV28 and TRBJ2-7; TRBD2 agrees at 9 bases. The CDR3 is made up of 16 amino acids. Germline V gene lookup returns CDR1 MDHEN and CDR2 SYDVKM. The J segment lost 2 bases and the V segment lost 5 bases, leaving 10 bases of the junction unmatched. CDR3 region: CASSPTTSGYAYEQYF. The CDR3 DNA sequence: TGTGCCAGCAGTCCGACCACTAGCGGGTACGCCTACGAGCAGTACTTC.

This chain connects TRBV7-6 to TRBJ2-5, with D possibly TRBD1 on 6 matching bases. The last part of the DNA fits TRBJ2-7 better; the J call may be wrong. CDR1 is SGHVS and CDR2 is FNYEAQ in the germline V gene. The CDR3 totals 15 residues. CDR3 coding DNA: TGTGCCAGCAGCCCAGGGGTGGGGCAGACCTACGAGCAGTACTTC. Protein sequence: CASSPGVGQTYEQYF.

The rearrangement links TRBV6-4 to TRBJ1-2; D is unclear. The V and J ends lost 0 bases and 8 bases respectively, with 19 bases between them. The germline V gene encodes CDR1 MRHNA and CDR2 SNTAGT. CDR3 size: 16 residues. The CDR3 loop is CASSDSVELGPRGYTF. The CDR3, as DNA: TGTGCCAGCAGTGACTCGGTCGAACTGGGCCCTCGGGGCTACACCTTC.

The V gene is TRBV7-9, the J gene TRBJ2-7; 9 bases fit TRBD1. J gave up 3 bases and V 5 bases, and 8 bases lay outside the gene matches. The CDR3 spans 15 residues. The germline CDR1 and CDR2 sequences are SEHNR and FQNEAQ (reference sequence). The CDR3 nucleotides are TGTGCCAGCAGCCCCCCCGGGACAGGGTACTACGAGCAGTACTTC. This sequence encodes CASSPPGTGYYEQYF.

CDR3 amino acids: CATGTGGTDTQYF. CDR3 DNA sequence: TGTGCCACAGGTACAGGGGGCACAGATACGCAGTATTTT. This chain uses TRBV27 with TRBJ2-3, with 7 bases identical to TRBD1. Germline assignment: CDR1 MNHEY and CDR2 SMNVEV (reference sequence). The length of the CDR3 is 13 residues. With V trimmed by 10 bases and J by 1 base, 5 bases remained unmatched.

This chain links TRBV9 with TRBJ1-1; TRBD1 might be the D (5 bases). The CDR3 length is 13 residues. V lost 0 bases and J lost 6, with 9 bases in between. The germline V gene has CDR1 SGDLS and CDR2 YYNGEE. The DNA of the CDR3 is TGTGCCAGCAGCGTAGGGAGGGGCCCTGAAGCTTTCTTT. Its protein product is CASSVGRGPEAFF.

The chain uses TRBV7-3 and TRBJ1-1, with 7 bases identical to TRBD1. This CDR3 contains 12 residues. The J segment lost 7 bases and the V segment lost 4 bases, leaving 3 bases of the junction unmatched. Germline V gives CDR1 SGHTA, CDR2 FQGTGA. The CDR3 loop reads CASSSGTDEAFF. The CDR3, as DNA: TGTGCCAGCAGCTCCGGGACAGATGAAGCTTTCTTT.

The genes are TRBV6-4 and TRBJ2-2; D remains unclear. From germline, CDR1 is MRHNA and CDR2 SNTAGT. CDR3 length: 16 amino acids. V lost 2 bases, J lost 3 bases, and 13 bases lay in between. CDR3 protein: CASSDTPSLDTGELFF. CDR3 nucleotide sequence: TGTGCCAGCAGTGACACACCTAGTCTGGACACCGGGGAGCTGTTTTTT.

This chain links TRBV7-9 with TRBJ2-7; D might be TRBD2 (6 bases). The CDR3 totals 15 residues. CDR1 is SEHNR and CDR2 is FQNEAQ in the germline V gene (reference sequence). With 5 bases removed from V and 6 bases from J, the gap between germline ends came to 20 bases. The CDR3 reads CASSAPSGVQVEQYF. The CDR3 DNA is TGTGCCAGCAGCGCCCCGTCGGGGGTCCAAGTCGAGCAGTACTTC.

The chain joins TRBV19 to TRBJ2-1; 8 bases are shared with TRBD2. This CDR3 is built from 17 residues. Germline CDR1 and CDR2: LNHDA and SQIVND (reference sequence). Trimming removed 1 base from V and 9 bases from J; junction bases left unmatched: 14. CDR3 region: CASSIVSYAGTRIEQFF. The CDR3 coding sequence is TGTGCCAGTAGTATAGTTAGCTACGCGGGGACTAGGATTGAGCAGTTCTTC.

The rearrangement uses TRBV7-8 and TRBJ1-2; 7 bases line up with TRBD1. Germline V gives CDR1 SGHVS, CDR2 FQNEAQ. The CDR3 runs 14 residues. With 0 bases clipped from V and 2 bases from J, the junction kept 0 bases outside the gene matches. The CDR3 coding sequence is TGTGCCAGCAGCTTAGCAGGGGGCAACTATGGCTACACCTTC. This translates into CASSLAGGNYGYTF.

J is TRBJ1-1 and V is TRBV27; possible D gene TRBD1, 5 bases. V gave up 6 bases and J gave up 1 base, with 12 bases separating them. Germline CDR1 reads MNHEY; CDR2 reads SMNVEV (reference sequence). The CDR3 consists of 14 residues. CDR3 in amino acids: CASSPRAENTEAFF. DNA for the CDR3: TGTGCCAGCAGCCCCAGGGCAGAGAACACTGAAGCTTTCTTT.

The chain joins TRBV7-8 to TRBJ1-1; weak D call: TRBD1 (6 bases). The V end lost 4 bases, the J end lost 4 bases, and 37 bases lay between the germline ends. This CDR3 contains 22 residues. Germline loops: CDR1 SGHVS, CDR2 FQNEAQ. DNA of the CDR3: TGTGCCAGCAGCTCCAAGAAAGGACAGCCCTTTGTTGGTCTTGGGACCGGCACTGAAGCTTTCTTT. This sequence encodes CASSSKKGQPFVGLGTGTEAFF.

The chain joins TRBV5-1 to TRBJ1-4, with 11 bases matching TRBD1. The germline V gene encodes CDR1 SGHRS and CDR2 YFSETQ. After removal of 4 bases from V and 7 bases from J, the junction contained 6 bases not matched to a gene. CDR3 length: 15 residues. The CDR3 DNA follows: TGCGCCAGCAGCAAAGGACAGGGGGCAACTGAAAAACTGTTTTTT. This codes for CASSKGQGATEKLFF. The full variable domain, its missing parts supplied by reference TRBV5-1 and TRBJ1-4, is KAGVTQTPRYLIKTRGQQVTLSCSPISGHRSVSWYQQTPGQGLQFLFEYFSETQRNKGNFPGRFSGRQFSNSRSEMNVSTLELGDSALYLCASSKGQGATEKLFFGSGTQLSVL.

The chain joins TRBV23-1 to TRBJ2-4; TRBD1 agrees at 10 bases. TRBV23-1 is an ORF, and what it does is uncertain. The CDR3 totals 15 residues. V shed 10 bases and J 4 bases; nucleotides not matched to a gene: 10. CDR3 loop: CANQGTGATKNIQYF. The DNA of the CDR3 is TGCGCCAACCAAGGGACAGGGGCTACGAAAAACATTCAGTACTTC.

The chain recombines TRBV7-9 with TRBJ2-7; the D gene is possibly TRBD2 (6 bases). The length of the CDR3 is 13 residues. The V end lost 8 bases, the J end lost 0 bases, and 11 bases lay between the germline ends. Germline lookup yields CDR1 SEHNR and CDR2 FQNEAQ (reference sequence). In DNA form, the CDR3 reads TGTGCCAGCGAGGACGGGAGCTCCTACGAGCAGTACTTC. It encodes CASEDGSSYEQYF.

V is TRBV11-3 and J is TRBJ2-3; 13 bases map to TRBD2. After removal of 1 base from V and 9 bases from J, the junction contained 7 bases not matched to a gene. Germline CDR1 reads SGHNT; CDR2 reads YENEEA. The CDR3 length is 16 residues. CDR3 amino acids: CASSLGVGLAGETQYF. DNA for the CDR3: TGTGCCAGCAGCTTAGGGGTCGGACTAGCGGGAGAGACGCAGTATTTT.

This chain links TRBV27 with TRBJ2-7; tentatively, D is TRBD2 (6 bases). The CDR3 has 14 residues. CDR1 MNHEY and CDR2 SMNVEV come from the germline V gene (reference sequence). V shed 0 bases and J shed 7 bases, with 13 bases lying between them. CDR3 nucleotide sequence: TGTGCCAGCAGTTTATCCCGGGCAGGGAGGGAGCAGTACTTC. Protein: CASSLSRAGREQYF.

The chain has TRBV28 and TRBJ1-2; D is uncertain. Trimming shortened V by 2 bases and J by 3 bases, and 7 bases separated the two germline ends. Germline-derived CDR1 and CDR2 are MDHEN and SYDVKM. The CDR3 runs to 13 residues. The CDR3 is CASSLPQDYGYTF. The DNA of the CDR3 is TGTGCCAGCAGTTTACCCCAGGACTATGGCTACACCTTC.

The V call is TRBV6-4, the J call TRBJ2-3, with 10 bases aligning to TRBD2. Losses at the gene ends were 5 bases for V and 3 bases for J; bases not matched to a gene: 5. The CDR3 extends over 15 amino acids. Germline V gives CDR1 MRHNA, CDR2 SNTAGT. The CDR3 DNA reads TGTGCCAGCAGTCCCAGCGGGGGGGCGACAGATACGCAGTATTTT. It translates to CASSPSGGATDTQYF.

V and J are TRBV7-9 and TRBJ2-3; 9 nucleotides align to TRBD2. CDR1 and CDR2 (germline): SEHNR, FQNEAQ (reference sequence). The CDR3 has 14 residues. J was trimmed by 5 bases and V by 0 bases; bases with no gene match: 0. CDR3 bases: TGTGCCAGCAGCTTAGCACTAGCGGGAGATACGCAGTATTTT. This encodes CASSLALAGDTQYF.

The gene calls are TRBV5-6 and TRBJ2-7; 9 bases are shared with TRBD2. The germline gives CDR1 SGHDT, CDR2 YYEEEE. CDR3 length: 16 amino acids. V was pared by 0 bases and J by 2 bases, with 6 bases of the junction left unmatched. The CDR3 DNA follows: TGTGCCAGCAGCTTGGGAGTAGCGGGGGATACCTACGAGCAGTACTTC. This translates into CASSLGVAGDTYEQYF.

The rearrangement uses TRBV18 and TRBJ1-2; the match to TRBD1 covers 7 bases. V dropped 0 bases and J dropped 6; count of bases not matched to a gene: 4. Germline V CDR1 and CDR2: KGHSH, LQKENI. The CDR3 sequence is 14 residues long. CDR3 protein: CASSPPGDRDGYTF. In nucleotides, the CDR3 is TGTGCCAGCTCACCACCGGGAGACAGGGATGGCTACACCTTC. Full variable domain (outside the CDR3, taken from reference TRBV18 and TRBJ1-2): NAGVMQNPRHLVRRRGQEARLRCSPMKGHSHVYWYRQLPEEGLKFMVYLQKENIIDESGMPKERFSAEFPKEGPSILRIQQVVRGDSAAYFCASSPPGDRDGYTFGSGTRLTVV.

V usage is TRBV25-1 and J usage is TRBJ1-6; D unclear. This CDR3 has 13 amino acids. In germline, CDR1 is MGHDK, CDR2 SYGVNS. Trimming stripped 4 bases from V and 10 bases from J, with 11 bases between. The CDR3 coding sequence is TGTGCCAGCAGTGGCCCAGGTAGATCACCCCTCCACTTT. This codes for CASSGPGRSPLHF.

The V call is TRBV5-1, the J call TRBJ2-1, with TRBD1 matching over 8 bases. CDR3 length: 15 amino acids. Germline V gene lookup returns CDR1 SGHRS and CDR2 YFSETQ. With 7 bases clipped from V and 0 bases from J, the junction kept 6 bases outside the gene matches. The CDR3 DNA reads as TGCGCCAGCGGCGGGACAGGTAGCTCCTACAATGAGCAGTTCTTC. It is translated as CASGGTGSSYNEQFF.

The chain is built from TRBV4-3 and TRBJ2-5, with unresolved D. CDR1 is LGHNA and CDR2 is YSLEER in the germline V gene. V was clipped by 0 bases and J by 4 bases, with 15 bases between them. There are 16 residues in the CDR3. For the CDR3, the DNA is TGCGCCAGCAGCCAAGATGATTCCTCTAGTGGAGAGACCCAGTACTTC. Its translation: CASSQDDSSSGETQYF.

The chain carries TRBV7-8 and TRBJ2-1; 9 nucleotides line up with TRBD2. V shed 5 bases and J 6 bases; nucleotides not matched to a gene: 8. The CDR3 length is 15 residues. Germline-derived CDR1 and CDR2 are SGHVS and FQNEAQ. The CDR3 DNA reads TGTGCCAGCAGCCAGCGGGAGGCCCAAGTCAATGAGCAGTTCTTC. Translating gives CASSQREAQVNEQFF.

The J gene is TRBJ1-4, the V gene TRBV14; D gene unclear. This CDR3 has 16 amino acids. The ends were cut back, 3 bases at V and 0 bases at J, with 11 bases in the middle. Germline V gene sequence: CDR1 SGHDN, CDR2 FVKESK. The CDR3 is CASSHGFGATNEKLFF. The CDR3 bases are TGTGCCAGCAGCCACGGGTTCGGAGCAACTAATGAAAAACTGTTTTTT.